A selection of T cell receptor beta chains follows, all from one sample in a study of cytomegalovirus exposure and HLA in healthy donors. Measured with immunoSEQ multiplex PCR; TCRdb has only the in-frame clones, and not every one. The repertoire holds about 120,000 clones, with about four fifths as singletons. Sample: PBMCs. The receptors come from a woman in her forties or fifties in good health and CMV-seropositive. CDR3s include the opening cysteine and the closing phenylalanine or tryptophan. D genes are given only for firm matches. Size is stated for part of the rows, as once, few or many counts, or as a class when the clone is expanded.

J | V | size | D | length | CDR3 | DNA
TRBJ1-4 | TRBV5-8 | . | . | 17 | CASSFGIGSYGDEKLFF | TGTGCCAGCAGCTTCGGGATCGGGTCCTACGGGGATGAAAAACTGTTTTTT
TRBJ1-1 | TRBV6-5 | . | . | 14 | CASSYAYEGTEAFF | TGTGCCAGCAGTTACGCGTATGAGGGCACTGAAGCTTTCTTT
TRBJ2-7 | TRBV7-2 | few | . | 15 | CASSPLPLSSYEQYF | TGTGCCAGCAGCCCTCTACCACTTAGCTCCTACGAGCAGTACTTC
TRBJ1-3 | TRBV7-2 | . | . | 12 | CASSLGRDTIYF | TGTGCCAGCAGCTTAGGAAGAGACACCATATATTTT
TRBJ2-3 | TRBV5-4 | . | . | 14 | CASSNSRSTDTQYF | TGTGCCAGCAGCAATAGTCGATCGACAGATACGCAGTATTTT
TRBJ2-3 | TRBV5-4 | once | TRBD2 | 15 | CASSLLAGGPGTQYF | TGTGCCAGCAGCTTACTAGCGGGAGGGCCAGGGACGCAGTATTTT
TRBJ2-1 | TRBV7-2 | . | . | 15 | CASSLVGGLYNEQFF | TGTGCCAGCAGCTTAGTCGGGGGGCTGTACAATGAGCAGTTCTTC
TRBJ2-5 | TRBV7-2 | . | . | 13 | CASSPSRQETQYF | TGTGCCAGCAGCCCTAGTAGGCAAGAGACCCAGTACTTC
TRBJ2-3 | TRBV9 | . | TRBD2 | 17 | CASSVRGLAESTDTQYF | TGTGCCAGCAGCGTAAGAGGACTAGCGGAAAGCACAGATACGCAGTATTTT
TRBJ1-1 | TRBV10-3 | . | . | 15 | CAIRGGESMNTEAFF | TGTGCCATCAGGGGGGGGGAAAGTATGAACACTGAAGCTTTCTTT
TRBJ2-3 | TRBV6-1 | . | . | 17 | CASSEAAGVYPPDTQYF | TGTGCCAGCAGTGAAGCTGCCGGAGTCTATCCCCCAGATACGCAGTATTTT
TRBJ1-1 | TRBV7-6 | . | . | 14 | CASSWNRANTEAFF | TGTGCCAGCAGCTGGAACAGGGCGAACACTGAAGCTTTCTTT
TRBJ2-7 | TRBV20-1 | few | TRBD2 | 10 | CSAWRGEQYF | TGCAGTGCCTGGCGGGGGGAGCAGTACTTC
TRBJ2-5 | TRBV7-9 | . | TRBD1 | 16 | CASSSWTGEKLETQYF | TGTGCCAGCAGCTCCTGGACAGGGGAGAAGTTAGAGACCCAGTACTTC
TRBJ2-7 | TRBV28 | few | TRBD1 | 13 | CASSLRGQGFAYF | TGTGCCAGCAGTTTAAGGGGACAGGGTTTCGCGTACTTC
TRBJ2-5 | TRBV30 | . | . | 14 | CAWSQDSPRETQYF | TGTGCCTGGAGCCAGGACAGCCCAAGAGAGACCCAGTACTTC
TRBJ2-1 | TRBV25-1 | few | TRBD2 | 16 | CASSTSAGGPYNEQFF | TGTGCCAGCAGCACCTCAGCGGGAGGGCCCTACAATGAGCAGTTCTTC
TRBJ2-1 | TRBV25-1 | . | . | 14 | CASSDVSSYNEQFF | TGTGCCAGCAGTGACGTGAGCTCCTACAATGAGCAGTTCTTC
TRBJ2-1 | TRBV15 | . | . | 16 | CATSRDLTSSYNEQFF | TGTGCCACCAGCAGAGATCTGACTAGCTCCTACAATGAGCAGTTCTTC
TRBJ1-5 | TRBV19 | . | TRBD1 | 15 | CASSIRTGSNQPQHF | TGTGCCAGTAGTATCCGGACAGGGAGCAATCAGCCCCAGCATTTT
TRBJ2-7 | TRBV15 | . | . | 15 | CATSRDLEGAHEQYF | TGTGCCACCAGCAGAGATTTGGAGGGGGCCCACGAGCAGTACTTC
TRBJ1-5 | TRBV7-2 | . | . | 15 | CASTEGQFSNQPQHF | TGTGCCAGCACCGAGGGTCAGTTTAGCAATCAGCCCCAGCATTTT
TRBJ1-2 | TRBV5-4 | . | . | 14 | CASSFGGNPYGYTF | TGTGCCAGCAGCTTTGGGGGGAACCCCTATGGCTACACCTTC
TRBJ2-3 | TRBV5-4 | . | TRBD2 | 15 | CASRVAGGGTDTQYF | TGTGCCAGCAGGGTAGCGGGGGGCGGGACAGATACGCAGTATTTT
TRBJ2-7 | TRBV23-1 | . | . | 14 | CAKTGRESSYEQYF | TGCGCCAAAACTGGGCGCGAGAGCTCCTACGAGCAGTACTTC
TRBJ2-7 | TRBV11-2 | . | TRBD1 | 13 | CASGADRGYEQYF | TGTGCCAGCGGCGCGGACAGGGGATACGAGCAGTACTTC
TRBJ2-1 | TRBV6-5 | . | TRBD1 | 15 | CASSYSGTGDNEPFF | TGTGCCAGCAGTTACTCTGGGACAGGCGACAATGAGCCGTTCTTC
TRBJ1-2 | TRBV5-1 | . | TRBD1 | 16 | CASSFATGVLAGGYTF | TGCGCCAGCAGCTTCGCAACAGGGGTGTTAGCCGGTGGCTACACCTTC
TRBJ2-5 | TRBV28 | . | . | 13 | CASSPYTRETQYF | TGTGCCAGCAGTCCATATACGCGCGAGACCCAGTACTTC
TRBJ2-1 | TRBV10-3 | . | . | 15 | CAIRGLTGTYNEQFF | TGTGCCATCAGGGGATTGACAGGCACATACAATGAGCAGTTCTTC
TRBJ1-1 | TRBV7-8 | . | . | 14 | CASSLEGAYTEAFF | TGTGCCAGCAGCTTAGAAGGGGCTTACACTGAAGCTTTCTTT
TRBJ1-2 | TRBV30 | . | . | 13 | CAWSVNRAYGYTF | TGTGCCTGGAGTGTAAACAGAGCCTATGGCTACACCTTC
TRBJ2-3 | TRBV7-2 | . | TRBD2 | 14 | CASSGRVGTDTQYF | TGTGCCAGCAGTGGGAGGGTTGGCACAGATACGCAGTATTTT
TRBJ1-4 | TRBV5-6 | few | TRBD1 | 14 | CASSSRDSGQKLFF | TGTGCCAGCAGCTCCCGGGACAGTGGGCAAAAACTGTTTTTT
TRBJ2-5 | TRBV30 | . | TRBD2 | 13 | CAWKGPAGGEQYF | TGTGCCTGGAAGGGCCCGGCGGGAGGTGAGCAGTACTTC
TRBJ1-3 | TRBV5-1 | once | . | 16 | CTSSPQGTFSGNTIYF | TGCACCAGCAGTCCGCAAGGGACATTCTCTGGAAACACCATATATTTT
TRBJ2-3 | TRBV18 | . | TRBD1 | 15 | CASSPGTGISGTQYF | TGTGCCAGCTCACCGGGGACAGGGATTTCTGGTACGCAGTATTTT
TRBJ1-6 | TRBV30 | . | . | 11 | CAWSLASPLHF | TGTGCCTGGAGTTTAGCTTCACCCCTCCACTTT
TRBJ2-1 | TRBV7-2 | . | . | 13 | CASSLGRDNEQFF | TGTGCCAGCAGCTTGGGCAGGGACAATGAGCAGTTCTTC
TRBJ2-1 | TRBV9 | . | . | 15 | CASSLGEGVYNEQFF | TGTGCCAGCAGCCTCGGCGAGGGGGTTTACAATGAGCAGTTCTTC
TRBJ2-3 | TRBV5-1 | . | . | 14 | CASSLRESTDTQYF | TGCGCCAGCAGCTTGAGAGAGAGCACAGATACGCAGTATTTT
TRBJ2-3 | TRBV4-1 | few | . | 11 | CASRGASTQYF | TGCGCCAGCAGGGGAGCGTCTACGCAGTATTTT
TRBJ1-2 | TRBV7-2 | . | . | 16 | CASSSRREQTYYGYTF | TGTGCCAGCAGCTCAAGGCGGGAGCAGACTTATTATGGCTACACCTTC
TRBJ2-5 | TRBV29-1 | . | . | 11 | CRGPTTETQYF | TGCAGGGGGCCTACGACCGAGACCCAGTACTTC
TRBJ1-2 | TRBV7-3 | . | TRBD1 | 16 | CASSTGTGGNYYGYTF | TGTGCCAGCAGCACAGGGACAGGGGGGAACTACTATGGCTACACCTTC
TRBJ1-6 | TRBV30 | . | . | 13 | CAWSAGSNSPLHF | TGTGCCTGGAGTGCGGGTTCTAATTCACCCCTCCACTTT
TRBJ1-1 | TRBV7-2 | . | . | 13 | CASSRTVNTEAFF | TGTGCCAGCAGCCGGACAGTGAACACTGAAGCTTTCTTT
TRBJ2-1 | TRBV7-2 | . | TRBD1 | 18 | CASSLAVGRDRFYNEQFF | TGTGCCAGCAGCTTAGCGGTGGGTCGGGACAGGTTCTACAATGAGCAGTTCTTC
TRBJ1-1 | TRBV19 | . | TRBD1 | 15 | CASSLTGAPNTEAFF | TGTGCCAGTAGCCTTACAGGGGCCCCGAACACTGAAGCTTTCTTT